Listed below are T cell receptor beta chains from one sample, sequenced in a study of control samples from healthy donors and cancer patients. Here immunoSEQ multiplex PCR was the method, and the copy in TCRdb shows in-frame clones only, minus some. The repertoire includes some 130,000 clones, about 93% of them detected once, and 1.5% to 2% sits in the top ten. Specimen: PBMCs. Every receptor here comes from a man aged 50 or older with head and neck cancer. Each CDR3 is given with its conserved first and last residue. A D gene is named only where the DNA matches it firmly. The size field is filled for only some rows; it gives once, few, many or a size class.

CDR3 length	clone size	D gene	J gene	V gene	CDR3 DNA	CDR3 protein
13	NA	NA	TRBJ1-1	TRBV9	TGTGCCAGCAGCGTAGAAGCGAACACTGAAGCTTTCTTT	CASSVEANTEAFF
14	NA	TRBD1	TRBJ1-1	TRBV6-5	TGTGCCAGCAGGAGGGGACAGAGGAACACTGAAGCTTTCTTT	CASRRGQRNTEAFF
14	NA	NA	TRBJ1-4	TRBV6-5	TGTGCCAGCAGAGCGACTGCAACTAATGAAAAACTGTTTTTT	CASRATATNEKLFF
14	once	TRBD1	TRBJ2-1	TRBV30	TGTGCCGGGGAAACCGGGACAGGGGTGAATGAGCAGTTCTTC	CAGETGTGVNEQFF
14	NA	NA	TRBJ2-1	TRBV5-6	TGTGCCAGCAGCTTAAGGGGCCACTACAATGAGCAGTTCTTC	CASSLRGHYNEQFF
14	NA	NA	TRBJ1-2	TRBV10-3	TGTGCCATCAGTGACAGGAGTGTTGCATATGGCTACACCTTC	CAISDRSVAYGYTF
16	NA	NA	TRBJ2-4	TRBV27	TGTGCCAGCAGTTTGCTCAGGCTTATAGCCAAAAACATTCAGTACTTC	CASSLLRLIAKNIQYF
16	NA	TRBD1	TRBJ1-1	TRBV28	TGTGCCAGCAGTTTATTAGTAAGACAGGGAGACACTGAAGCTTTCTTT	CASSLLVRQGDTEAFF
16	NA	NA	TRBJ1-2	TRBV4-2	TGTGCCAGCAGCCAAGACAGACCTTCCAGGGGCTATGGCTACACCTTC	CASSQDRPSRGYGYTF
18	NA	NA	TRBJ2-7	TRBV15	TGTGCCACCAGCAGAGATCCCCCACAGGGCCGCAGCTCCTACGAGCAGTACTTC	CATSRDPPQGRSSYEQYF
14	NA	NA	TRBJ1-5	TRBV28	TGTGCCAGCAGTTTGGGGGGGAGCAATCAGCCCCAGCATTTT	CASSLGGSNQPQHF
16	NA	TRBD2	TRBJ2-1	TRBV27	TGTGCCAGCAGTTCTCCCCGGGACTACTCCTACAATGAGCAGTTCTTC	CASSSPRDYSYNEQFF
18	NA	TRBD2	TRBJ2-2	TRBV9	TGTGCCAGCATCTCCCCACTAGCGGGGGGTCCGAGGACCGGGGAGCTGTTTTTT	CASISPLAGGPRTGELFF
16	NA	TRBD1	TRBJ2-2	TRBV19	TGTGCCAGTAGTGCACAGGGGGCGTTATACACCGGGGAGCTGTTTTTT	CASSAQGALYTGELFF
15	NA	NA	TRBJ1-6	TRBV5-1	TGCGCCAGCAGCTTGGGTGGGGGGCGTAATTCACCCCTCCACTTT	CASSLGGGRNSPLHF
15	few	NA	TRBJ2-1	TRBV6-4	TGTGCCAGCAGCAGATCCGGGACCAAATACAATGAGCAGTTCTTC	CASSRSGTKYNEQFF
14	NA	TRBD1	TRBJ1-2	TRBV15	TGTGCCACCAGCCCCAGGGGGGACCGGGATGGCTACACCTTC	CATSPRGDRDGYTF
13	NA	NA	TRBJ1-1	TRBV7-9	TGTGCCAGCAGCCTCACCGCCGGCACTGAAGCTTTCTTT	CASSLTAGTEAFF
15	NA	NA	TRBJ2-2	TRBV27	TGTGCCAGCAGTTTATCGGTGGGGAACACCGGGGAGCTGTTTTTT	CASSLSVGNTGELFF
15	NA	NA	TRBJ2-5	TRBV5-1	TGCGCCAGCAGCTTGGGGGGATACAGGGAAGAGACCCAGTACTTC	CASSLGGYREETQYF
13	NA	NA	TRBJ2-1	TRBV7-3	TGTGCCAGCAGCTTAGACGGCTTCAATGAGCAGTTCTTC	CASSLDGFNEQFF
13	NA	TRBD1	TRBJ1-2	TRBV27	TGTGCCAGCAGTGCGACAGGGAATAATGGCTACACCTTC	CASSATGNNGYTF
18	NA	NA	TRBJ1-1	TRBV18	TGTGCCAGCTCACCAACTGCTACGGACGAAAGAGGGGGCACTGAAGCTTTCTTT	CASSPTATDERGGTEAFF
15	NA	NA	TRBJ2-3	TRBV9	TGTGCCAGCAGCGAAAGGCCTCAAGCCCCAGATACGCAGTATTTT	CASSERPQAPDTQYF
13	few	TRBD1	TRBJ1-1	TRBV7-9	TGTGCCAGCAGCTTAACAGGGGTAACTGAAGCTTTCTTT	CASSLTGVTEAFF
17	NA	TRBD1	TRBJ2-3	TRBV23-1	TGCGCCAGCAGTCAATCAGCAGGGGGCGATAGCACAGATACGCAGTATTTT	CASSQSAGGDSTDTQYF
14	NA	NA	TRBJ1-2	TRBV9	TGTGCCAGCAGCCCGGACACCTCCCCATATGGCTACACCTTC	CASSPDTSPYGYTF
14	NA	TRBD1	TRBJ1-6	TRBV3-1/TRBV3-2	TGTGCCAGCAGCCGGACAGGGGGGAGTTCACCCCTCCACTTT	CASSRTGGSSPLHF
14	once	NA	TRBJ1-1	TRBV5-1	TGCGCCAGCAGCTTGGGGAGGGGGAACACTGAAGCTTTCTTT	CASSLGRGNTEAFF
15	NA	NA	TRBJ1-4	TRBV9	TGTGCCAGCAGCGTGACAGAAGGTTCTAATGAAAAACTGTTTTTT	CASSVTEGSNEKLFF
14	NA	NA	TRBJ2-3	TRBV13	TGTGCCAGCAGCTTAGGCGGCGACACAGATACGCAGTATTTT	CASSLGGDTDTQYF
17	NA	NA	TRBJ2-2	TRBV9	TGTGCCAGCAGCTTCCAGAGGACAGTGGAAATCACCGGGGAGCTGTTTTTT	CASSFQRTVEITGELFF
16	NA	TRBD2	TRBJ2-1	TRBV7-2	TGTGCCAGCAGCCGGCTGGGGCGGGGGGCCGTCAATGAGCAGTTCTTC	CASSRLGRGAVNEQFF
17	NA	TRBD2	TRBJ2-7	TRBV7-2	TGTGCCAGCAGCGCGACTAGCGGGGCACCCGAAACAGGCGAGCAGTACTTC	CASSATSGAPETGEQYF
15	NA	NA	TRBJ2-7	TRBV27	TGTGCCAGCAGTTTATATCGTCAGAGCCTCTACGAGCAGTACTTC	CASSLYRQSLYEQYF
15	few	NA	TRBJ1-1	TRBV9	TGTGCCAGCAGCGTAGAGGCGGGGGGGAACACTGAAGCTTTCTTT	CASSVEAGGNTEAFF
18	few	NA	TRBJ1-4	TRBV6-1	TGTGCCAGCAGTGATTTGCGGGAGGGGAAGTCAACTAATGAAAAACTGTTTTTT	CASSDLREGKSTNEKLFF
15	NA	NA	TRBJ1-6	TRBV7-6	TGTGCCAGCAGCCGTTTTATGGGGGAAGAATCACCCCTCCACTTT	CASSRFMGEESPLHF
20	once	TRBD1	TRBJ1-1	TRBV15	TGTGCCACCAACAAAGAGGGGCCGGGACAGCTCCTTTCGATGAACACTGAAGCTTTCTTT	CATNKEGPGQLLSMNTEAFF
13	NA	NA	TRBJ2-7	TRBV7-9	TGTGCCAGCGGACATATGAGGGGTTACGAGCAGTACTTC	CASGHMRGYEQYF
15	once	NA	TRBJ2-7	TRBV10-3	TGTGCCATCAGTGAGTCGGTGGGTAGGTCCTACGAGCAGTACTTC	CAISESVGRSYEQYF
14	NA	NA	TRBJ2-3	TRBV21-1	TGTGCCAGCAGCAAGGCAAGGGACACAGATACGCAGTATTTT	CASSKARDTDTQYF
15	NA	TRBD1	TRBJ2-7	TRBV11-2	TGTGCCAGCAGCCAGGGGGCCTCTTCGTCCTACGAGCAGTACTTC	CASSQGASSSYEQYF
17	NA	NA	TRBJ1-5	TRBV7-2	TGTGCCAGCAGCTTGTCCCAGGCCCGTAATGGCAATCAGCCCCAGCATTTT	CASSLSQARNGNQPQHF
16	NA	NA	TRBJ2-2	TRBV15	TGTGCCACCAGCAGAGAGGGGGCGGGTAGAACCGGGGAGCTGTTTTTT	CATSREGAGRTGELFF
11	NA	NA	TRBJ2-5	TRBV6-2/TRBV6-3	TGTGCCAGCAGTTTAAAAGAGACCCAGTACTTC	CASSLKETQYF